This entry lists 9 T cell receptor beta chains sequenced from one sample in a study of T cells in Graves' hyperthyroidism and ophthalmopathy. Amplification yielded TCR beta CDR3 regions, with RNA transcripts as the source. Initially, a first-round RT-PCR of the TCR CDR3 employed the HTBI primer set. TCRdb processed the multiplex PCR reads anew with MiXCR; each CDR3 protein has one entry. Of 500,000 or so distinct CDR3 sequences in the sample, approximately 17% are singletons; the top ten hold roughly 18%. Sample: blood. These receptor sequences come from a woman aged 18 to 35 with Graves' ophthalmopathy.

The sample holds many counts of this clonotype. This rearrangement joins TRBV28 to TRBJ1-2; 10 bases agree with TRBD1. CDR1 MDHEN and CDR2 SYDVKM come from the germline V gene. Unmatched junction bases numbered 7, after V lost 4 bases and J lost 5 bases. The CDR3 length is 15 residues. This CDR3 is CASSSYGQGVYGYTF. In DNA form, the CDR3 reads TGTGCCAGCAGTTCCTATGGACAGGGGGTTTATGGCTACACCTTC.

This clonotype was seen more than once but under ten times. The CDR3 bases are TGCGCCAGCAGCCTGGATCCCCGGGAAACCTACGAGCAGTACTTC. Protein: CASSLDPRETYEQYF. V usage is TRBV5-1 and J usage is TRBJ2-7; TRBD2 is a possible D gene (5 bases). Trimming took 4 bases from V and 2 from J, leaving 16 bases between them. Germline V lookup: CDR1 SGHRS, CDR2 YFSETQ. The CDR3 contains 15 residues.

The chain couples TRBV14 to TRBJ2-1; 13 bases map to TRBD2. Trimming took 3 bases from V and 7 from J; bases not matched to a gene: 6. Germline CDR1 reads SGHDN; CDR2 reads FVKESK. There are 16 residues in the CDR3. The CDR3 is CASSQPGLAGINEQFF. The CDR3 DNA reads TGTGCCAGCAGCCAGCCGGGACTAGCGGGAATAAATGAGCAGTTCTTC. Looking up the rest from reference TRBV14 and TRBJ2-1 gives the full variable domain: EAGVTQFPSHSVIEKGQTVTLRCDPISGHDNLYWYRRVMGKEIKFLLHFVKESKQDESGMPNNRFLAERTGGTYSTLKVQPAELEDSGVYFCASSQPGLAGINEQFFGPGTRLTVL.

Here the CDR3 reads CASSDLRTGINQPQHF. DNA of the CDR3: TGTGCCAGCAGCGACCTCCGGACAGGGATCAATCAGCCCCAGCATTTT. The rearrangement uses TRBV7-8 and TRBJ1-5; 8 nucleotides line up with TRBD1. This CDR3 is 16 amino acids long. CDR1 SGHVS and CDR2 FQNEAQ come from the germline V gene. Unmatched junction bases numbered 9, after V lost 5 bases and J lost 3 bases.

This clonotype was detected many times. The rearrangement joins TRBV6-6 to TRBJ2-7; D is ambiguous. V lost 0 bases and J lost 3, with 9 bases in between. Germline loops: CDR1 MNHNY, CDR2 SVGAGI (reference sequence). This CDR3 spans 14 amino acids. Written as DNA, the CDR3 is TGTGCCAGCAGTTACTCGGCTAACCTCTACGAGCAGTACTTC. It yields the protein CASSYSANLYEQYF.

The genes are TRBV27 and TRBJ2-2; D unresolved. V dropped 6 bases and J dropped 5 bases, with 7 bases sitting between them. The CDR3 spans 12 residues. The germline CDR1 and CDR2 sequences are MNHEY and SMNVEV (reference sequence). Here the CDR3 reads CASSRMTGELFF. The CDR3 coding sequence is TGTGCCAGCAGCCGAATGACCGGGGAGCTGTTTTTT.

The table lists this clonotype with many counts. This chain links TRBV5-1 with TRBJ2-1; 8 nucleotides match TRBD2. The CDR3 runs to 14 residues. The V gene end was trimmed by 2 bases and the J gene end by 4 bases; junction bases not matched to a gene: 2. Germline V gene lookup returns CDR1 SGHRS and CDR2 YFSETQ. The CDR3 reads CASSLEREYNEQFF. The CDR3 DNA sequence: TGCGCCAGCAGCTTAGAGCGGGAGTACAATGAGCAGTTCTTC.

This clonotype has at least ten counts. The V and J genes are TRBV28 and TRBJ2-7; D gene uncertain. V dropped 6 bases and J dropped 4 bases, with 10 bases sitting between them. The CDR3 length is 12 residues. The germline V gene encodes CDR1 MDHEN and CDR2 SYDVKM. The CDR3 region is CASSSAVYEQYF. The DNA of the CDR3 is TGTGCCAGCAGCTCCGCAGTTTACGAGCAGTACTTC.

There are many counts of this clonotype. The CDR3 is CASSLQPTVMNTEAFF. The CDR3 DNA reads as TGTGCCAGCAGCTTGCAACCGACAGTTATGAACACTGAAGCTTTCTTT. J is TRBJ1-1 and V is TRBV7-2, with D possibly being TRBD1 (5 bases). The CDR3 extends over 16 amino acids. The V gene lost 3 bases and the J gene lost 0 bases, with 14 bases spanning the gap. Looked up from germline, CDR1 is SGHTA and CDR2 is FQGNSA. The variable domain in full, with the rest retrieved from reference TRBV7-2 and TRBJ1-1, is GAGVSQSPSNKVTEKGKDVELRCDPISGHTALYWYRQSLGQGLEFLIYFQGNSAPDKSGLPSDRFSAERTGGSVSTLTIQRTQQEDSAVYLCASSLQPTVMNTEAFFGQGTRLTVV.